The subject of this entry is one TCR beta chain. Its recognized antigen is unknown. It has no much larger one-base neighbor in the sample; base qualities were not kept. The High Capacity cDNA Reverse Transcription Kit was used to reverse transcribe all of the isolated RNA, meaning that expressed TCRB transcripts were what got sequenced. For stem cell-like memory T cell samples, survey-depth immunoSEQ sequencing was used, averaging approximately 1 million total reads per sample. Sorted cells were lysed in RLT buffer and RNA was extracted with DNase-treated RNeasy Micro or Mini kits, depending on cell number. Each cell subset was processed separately to prevent cross-contamination, with patient and healthy donor samples processed together. The immunoSEQ multiplex PCR was used to amplify TCRB sequences from cDNA, generating 87-bp fragments that spanned the CDR3 region. Amplicons were sequenced on the Illumina HiSeq platform. In the paper's pipeline: PCR bias was corrected computationally using synthetic template baselines, and reads within Hamming distance 2 were collapsed, with unmergeable singletons discarded. Reads were aligned to IMGT to assign V, D and J genes, CDR3 length, and insertions or deletions at six rearrangement sites. Within each subset, clonotype counts were normalized to sorted cell number, after which true diversity and Gini coefficients were computed with the tcR R package. The overlap coefficient, calculated on TCRB nucleotide sequences, was used to quantify repertoire sharing. TCRdb retrieved this table from immuneACCESS and kept in-frame rearrangements only. Not all clones are present; in checked studies, unresolved V genes account for under half, and no reason is known for the remainder. That table gives V, J and clone size, and the DNA gave D and trimming. This sample gives about 16,000 clones in total; 55% of them show up just once. 0.45% to 0.55% of the sample lies in the top ten.

Taken from cysteine to phenylalanine, the CDR3 has 18 residues. Of the read, only the CDR3 DNA is kept; its 54 bases are in frame from base 1. CDR1 and CDR2 were assigned from the germline V gene as LGHNA and YNFKEQ. Trimmed from V: 0 bases; trimmed from J: 6 bases; junction bases lacking a gene match: 12. These data are taken from a study of beta chain features in type 1 diabetes (dated by TCRdb to the late 2010s). Regarding the study in general: Mean age, gender distribution, total cell number and subset yield did not differ between patients and healthy donors. A total of 107,917,701 sorted cells were examined across all samples, and the number of cells per subset was strongly correlated with RNA yield. In the study, recently diagnosed type 1 diabetes patients and matched healthy donors were compared on the TCRB repertoires of their sorted circulating CD4+ T cell subsets. Regulatory and stem cell-like memory subsets were obtained from only 8 patients and roughly 8 healthy donors, while naive and central memory subsets were obtained from all 30 or so donors. Results the study describes overall, beyond this receptor: At VDJ recombination sites, type 1 diabetes patients had fewer insertions and more deleted nucleotides, which implies abnormalities in thymic rearrangement. The naive, central memory and regulatory TCRB repertoires appeared to resemble one another more closely among patients than among healthy donors. Because the HLA sub-analyses included only small numbers of individuals, any influence of HLA type on TCRB rearrangement was left unresolved. Because cDNA rather than genomic DNA was sequenced, highly expressing activated cells could have been over-represented, although no difference in activation and CD3 levels was found between groups. A moderate but significant shortening of TCRB CDR3 length was observed in type 1 diabetes patients in all four CD4+ subsets. PCR might favor shorter templates, but patient and control samples were amplified and corrected together, so any skew would affect both groups equally.

Each donor gave one peripheral blood draw, approximately 110 mL on average, collected into heparinised tubes. A BD FACSAria II and a panel including CD45RO, CCR7, CD25, CD127, CD95 and CD27 were used to sort naive, central memory, regulatory and stem cell-like memory CD4+ T cells. Purity was above 95% for every sorted population. PBMCs were separated immediately by Lymphoprep density gradient centrifugation and were stained directly, without being cultured. To minimize batch effects, samples were stained and sorted in pairs, one healthy donor with one patient per experiment. The receptor comes from a young woman in good health. The sequence is built from TRBV4-2 and TRBJ2-1, with 9 bases aligning to TRBD2. Sequencing was performed on stem cell memory CD4+ T cells from blood. Reading the label with the study, this specimen's cell subset or site is: stem cell-like memory CD4+ T cells. Here the CDR3 is given as CASSQDPRLAGRANEQFF. The sequenced DNA: TGTGCCAGCAGCCAAGACCCCCGGCTAGCGGGGAGGGCCAATGAGCAGTTCTTC.